These T cell receptor beta chains were read from a single sample in a study of cytomegalovirus exposure and HLA in healthy donors. Sequenced by immunoSEQ multiplex PCR; TCRdb stores in-frame clones only, minus some. Of about 240,000 clones listed, roughly 80% were seen once; the top ten hold roughly 5%. Sequencing was performed on PBMCs. These receptors all come from a woman aged 40 to 50 in good health and CMV-seropositive. Both conserved end residues are part of each CDR3.

v_gene: TRBV7-8; CDR3aa: CASSLVRGAQDGYTF
v_gene: TRBV9; CDR3aa: CASGRGVLNTEAFF
v_gene: TRBV5-8; CDR3aa: CASSPTPLALTNNEQFF
v_gene: TRBV11-2; CDR3aa: CASSPLGTANTEAFF
v_gene: TRBV30; CDR3aa: CAWNPRVPIYNEQFF
v_gene: TRBV5-1; CDR3aa: CASSLHRGNYEQYF
v_gene: TRBV7-3; CDR3aa: CASSLQGSRRNEQFF
v_gene: TRBV5-6; CDR3aa: CASSLRSGSTDTQYF
v_gene: TRBV21-1; CDR3aa: CASRVRAAHEQYF
v_gene: TRBV4-1; CDR3aa: CASSRELAGDEQYF